This TCR beta chain was retrieved from a study of persistence of HIV-infected CD4 T cells. In the case of this clone: Its antigen is as yet unknown.

Notes on the study in general: Degenerate expanded CDR3beta sequences were enriched among CMV- and Gag-responding cells.

Germline V gene sequence: CDR1 WNHNN, CDR2 SYGVQD (reference sequence). The CDR3 contains 13 residues. V was trimmed by 6 bases and J by 1 base, leaving 9 bases between them. Cells were stimulated with overlapping HIV-1 Gag 15-mer peptides. Sorting of responding CD4+ T cells relied on upregulated CD40 ligand together with CD69. Donors were HIV-1-infected adults who began suppressive ART during chronic infection. Donors had CD4+ T cell counts above 400 cells/uL and were CMV-seropositive. The immunoSEQ assay was version 4, run in survey mode. Each sample used up to about 1 ug genomic DNA diluted to 10 ng/uL. Sequencing was performed with immunoSEQ multiplex PCR; in TCRdb, only in-frame clones are kept and a portion is missing. The sample lists about 19,000 clones; approximately 60% were seen once.

The sequence was collected from an adult woman with HIV who was CMV-seropositive. This chain uses TRBV10-1 with TRBJ1-1, with D possibly being TRBD1 (5 bases). The input for sequencing was CD4+ T cells sorted from PBMCs after approximately 19-hour stimulation, taken from a patient who received antiretroviral therapy. CDR3 sequence reads: CASRSGANTEAFF. DNA of the CDR3: TGCGCCAGCAGATCCGGGGCGAACACTGAAGCTTTCTTT.